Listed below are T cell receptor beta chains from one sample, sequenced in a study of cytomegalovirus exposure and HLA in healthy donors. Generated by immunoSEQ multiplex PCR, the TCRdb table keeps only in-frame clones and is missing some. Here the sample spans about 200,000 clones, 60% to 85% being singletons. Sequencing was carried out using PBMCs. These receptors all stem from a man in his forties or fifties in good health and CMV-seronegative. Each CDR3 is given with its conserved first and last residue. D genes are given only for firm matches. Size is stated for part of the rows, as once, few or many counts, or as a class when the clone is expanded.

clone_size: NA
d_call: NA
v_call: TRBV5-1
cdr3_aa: CASSLGGQSNTEAFF

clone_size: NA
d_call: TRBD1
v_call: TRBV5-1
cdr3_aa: CASSSGGQEHLMNSPLHF

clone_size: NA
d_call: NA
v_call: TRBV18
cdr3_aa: CASSRRVEVHNEQFF

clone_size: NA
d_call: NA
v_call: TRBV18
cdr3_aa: CASSQNLRSYNSPLHF

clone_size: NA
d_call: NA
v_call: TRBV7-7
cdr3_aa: CASSPGWEGVKPYEQYF

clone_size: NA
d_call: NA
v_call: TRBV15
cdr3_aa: CATSGSGVNEQFF

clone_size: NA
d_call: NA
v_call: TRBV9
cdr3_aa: CASSPEGHLNEQFF

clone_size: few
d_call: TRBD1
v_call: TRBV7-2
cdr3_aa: CASSRIGDRGRGQPQHF

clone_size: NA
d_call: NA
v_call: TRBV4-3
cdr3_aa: CASSQDRRDEQYF

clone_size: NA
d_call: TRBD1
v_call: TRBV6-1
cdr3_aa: CASSGQGETQYF

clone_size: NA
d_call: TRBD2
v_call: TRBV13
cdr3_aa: CASSLRLAGDDEQYF

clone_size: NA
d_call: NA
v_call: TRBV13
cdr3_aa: CASSPDSSSYNEQFF

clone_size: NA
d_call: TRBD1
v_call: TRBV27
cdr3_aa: CASSLATGLAKNIQYF

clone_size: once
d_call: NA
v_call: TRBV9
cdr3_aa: CASSLGVLGNSPLHF

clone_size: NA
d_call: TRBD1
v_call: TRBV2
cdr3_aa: CASEKGTGGYEQYF

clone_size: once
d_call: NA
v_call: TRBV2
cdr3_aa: CASSEPQGLYGYTF

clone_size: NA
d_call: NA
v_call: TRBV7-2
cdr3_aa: CASSLSYINYGYTF

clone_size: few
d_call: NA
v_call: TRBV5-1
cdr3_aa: CASSLEWGRQETQYF

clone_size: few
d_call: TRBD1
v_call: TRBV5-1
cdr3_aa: CASSERQGMNTEAFF

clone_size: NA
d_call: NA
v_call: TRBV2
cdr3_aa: CASSEWTVEQYF